This T cell receptor beta chain came from a study of radiotherapy plus CTLA-4 blockade in lung cancer. Whole-study context: There were objective responses in 18% of patients, and roughly 33% had disease control.

A word on this clone: Its antigen is undetermined.

The protocol was immunoSEQ multiplex PCR, while the TCRdb copy is restricted to in-frame clones and leaves out a portion. The table shows 90,000 to 100,000 clones, with just over 85% occurring only once. From germline, CDR1 is SGHTA and CDR2 FQGNSA. Trimming removed 9 bases from V and 3 bases from J, with 6 bases in between. The CDR3 covers 11 residues. Notes on the study in general: Reports state that early shifts in blood T cell clones, with interferon-beta, best predicted response.

This rearrangement joins TRBV7-2 to TRBJ1-3; unclear D gene. The receptor was derived from a human donor with non-small cell lung cancer that progressed on radiotherapy plus ipilimumab. The sample consisted of peripheral blood, taken from a patient treated with radiotherapy plus ipilimumab. CDR3 nucleotides: TGTGCCAGTAAGCGTGGAAACACCATATATTTT. Encoded protein: CASKRGNTIYF.